This record concerns one TCR beta chain sequence. Its antigen is currently unknown. Profiling relied on immunoSEQ multiplex PCR, and the TCRdb table lists in-frame clones only, not all of them. The table includes roughly 20,000 clones, 70% to 85% detected once. This sample is part of a study of T cell responses to AZD1222 COVID-19 vaccine. Study findings and constraints: Clonal diversity may have been underestimated in mostly white British donors. Samples come after the peak T cell response, not at day 14.

This receptor was taken from an adult in good health. The sample in question was peripheral blood, obtained on day 0 of AZD1222 vaccination.

CDR3 protein: CASSYHFGTAGYTF. For the CDR3, the DNA is TGTGCCAGCAGTTACCATTTTGGGACAGCTGGCTACACCTTC. V is TRBV6-2 or TRBV6-3 and J is TRBJ1-2; TRBD1 matches at 7 bases. This CDR3 is 14 amino acids long. The V gene's germline CDR1 is MNHEY and CDR2 SVGEGT. V lost 2 bases to trimming and J lost 7 bases; unmatched junction nucleotides: 7.